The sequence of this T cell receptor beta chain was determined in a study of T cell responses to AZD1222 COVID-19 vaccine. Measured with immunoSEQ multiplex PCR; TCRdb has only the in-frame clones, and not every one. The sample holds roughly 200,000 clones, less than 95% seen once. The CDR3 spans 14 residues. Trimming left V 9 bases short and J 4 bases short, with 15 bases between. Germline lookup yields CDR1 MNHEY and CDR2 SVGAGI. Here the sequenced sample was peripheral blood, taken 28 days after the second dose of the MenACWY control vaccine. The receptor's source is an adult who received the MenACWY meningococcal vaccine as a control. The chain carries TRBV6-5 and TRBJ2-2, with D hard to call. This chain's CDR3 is CASHVGLGTGELFF. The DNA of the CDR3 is TGTGCCAGTCACGTAGGGCTTGGCACCGGGGAGCTGTTTTTT.